This is a list of T cell receptor beta chains from one sample in a study of breast tumors, draining lymph nodes, adjacent tissues. Each CDR3 protein is one row after TCRdb ran MiXCR on the multiplex PCR reads. The sample yields 150,000 or so distinct CDR3 sequences, roughly 35% seen once. Material for sequencing was axillary lymph node tissue. The receptors derive from a female donor with breast cancer. Some clones in this sample may be carry-over from other donors' samples. CDR3s include the opening cysteine and the closing phenylalanine or tryptophan. A D gene is named only where the DNA matches it firmly. Rows give clone size only sometimes, using once, few, many, or a class for an expanded clone.

j_gene	d_gene	v_gene	abundance	CDR3aa	CDR3nt
TRBJ1-5	-	TRBV30	many	CAYREGNQPQHF	TGTGCCTATAGGGAGGGCAATCAGCCCCAGCATTTT
TRBJ1-1	TRBD1	TRBV27	-	CASSLRDREGWKAFF	TGTGCCAGCAGTTTAAGGGACAGGGAGGGTTGGAAAGCTTTCTTT
TRBJ1-2	-	TRBV28	many	CASSSNRLNYGYTF	TGTGCCAGCAGTTCAAACAGGCTTAACTATGGCTACACCTTC
TRBJ2-1	-	TRBV20-1	many	CSATDRSSYNEQFF	TGCAGTGCCACCGACAGGAGCTCCTACAATGAGCAGTTCTTC
TRBJ2-7	-	TRBV11-2	many	CASSLEQWGSSYEQYF	TGTGCCAGCAGCTTAGAACAGTGGGGAAGCTCCTACGAGCAGTACTTC
TRBJ1-3	-	TRBV15	many	CATSRGGGNTIYF	TGTGCCACCAGCCGCGGTGGGGGAAACACCATATATTTT
TRBJ1-1	-	TRBV5-1	-	CASSRGGLNTEAFF	TGCGCCAGCAGCCGCGGGGGCCTGAACACTGAAGCTTTCTTT
TRBJ2-3	TRBD1	TRBV7-2	once	CASTTDRDRGTDAQYF	TGTGCCAGCACCACCGACCGGGACAGGGGAACAGATGCGCAGTATTTC
TRBJ2-5	-	TRBV7-9	-	CACSLGRRRAQETQYF	TGTGCCTGCAGCTTAGGACGCAGGCGCGCCCAAGAGACCCAGTACTTC
TRBJ2-2	TRBD2	TRBV4-3	many	CASSPAGGLAGDGELFF	TGCGCCAGCAGCCCTGCGGGGGGACTAGCGGGAGACGGGGAGCTGTTTTTT
TRBJ1-3	-	TRBV24-1	-	CTASDSETGDTIYF	TGTACCGCCAGTGACAGCGAGACAGGAGACACCATATATTTT
TRBJ1-6	-	TRBV5-4	many	CASSLARIGSPLHF	TGTGCCAGCAGCTTGGCCAGAATAGGGTCACCCCTCCACTTT
TRBJ2-1	TRBD2	TRBV28	few	CASGRDYQVNEQFF	TGTGCCAGCGGCCGGGACTACCAAGTCAATGAGCAGTTCTTC
TRBJ2-7	-	TRBV5-5	-	CASSSRLPYEQYF	TGTGCCAGCAGCTCTCGGTTACCCTACGAGCAGTACTTC
TRBJ2-5	TRBD1	TRBV10-3	-	CAITWDRVGQETQYF	TGTGCCATCACATGGGACAGGGTGGGCCAAGAGACCCAGTACTTC
TRBJ2-7	TRBD1	TRBV24-1	many	CATSGTGGYEQYF	TGTGCCACCAGCGGGACAGGGGGCTACGAGCAGTACTTC
TRBJ1-2	-	TRBV9	many	CASIRAGATVQGYTF	TGTGCCAGCATCCGCGCGGGGGCGACAGTCCAGGGCTACACCTTC
TRBJ2-2	-	TRBV9	many	CASSLTGTGELFF	TGTGCCAGCAGCCTAACAGGCACCGGGGAGCTGTTTTTT
TRBJ2-5	TRBD2	TRBV4-1	many	CASSPEGLAGAETQYF	TGCGCCAGCAGCCCAGAGGGGCTAGCGGGAGCCGAGACCCAGTACTTC
TRBJ1-3	-	TRBV12-3/TRBV12-4	few	CASSLAGISGNTIYF	TGTGCCAGCAGTTTAGCCGGCATCTCTGGAAACACCATATATTTT
TRBJ1-3	-	TRBV10-3	many	CAISEGVPSGNTIYF	TGTGCCATCAGTGAAGGGGTCCCCTCTGGAAACACCATATATTTT
TRBJ2-6	TRBD1	TRBV19	-	CASSIPGQGANVLTF	TGTGCCAGTAGTATCCCCGGACAGGGAGCAAACGTCCTGACTTTC
TRBJ2-7	TRBD1	TRBV7-2	many	CASSLRWDRGNYEQYF	TGTGCCAGCAGCTTGAGGTGGGACAGGGGGAATTACGAGCAGTACTTC
TRBJ1-4	-	TRBV11-1	-	CASSRPWTNEKLFF	TGTGCCAGCAGCCGACCCTGGACGAATGAAAAACTGTTTTTT
TRBJ2-1	-	TRBV28	many	CASSWYNEQFF	TGTGCCAGCAGTTGGTACAATGAGCAGTTCTTC
TRBJ2-7	-	TRBV18	-	CASCNETTPYEQYF	TGTGCCAGCTGCAATGAGACTACGCCCTACGAGCAGTACTTC
TRBJ2-7	TRBD2	TRBV30	many	CAWSVGLAGPLRTGEQYF	TGTGCCTGGAGTGTAGGACTAGCGGGGCCATTACGGACCGGTGAGCAGTACTTC
TRBJ2-1	-	TRBV7-2	many	CASSPGTYNEQFF	TGTGCCAGCAGCCCGGGAACCTACAATGAGCAGTTCTTC